Each of the 3 T cell receptor beta chains below was sequenced from the same sample in a study of STAT5B mutations in CD4+ large granular lymphocyte leukemia (dated by TCRdb to the early 2020s). The library was prepared using the immunoSEQ multiplex PCR assay. TCRdb mirrors the immuneACCESS table, restricted to in-frame sequences. Some clones are absent from its copies; in checked studies, under half trace to an unresolved V gene, and the reason for the others is unknown. The sample records about 36,000 clones, more than 75% of which are singletons. The leading ten clones occupy about 2.5% of the sample. The sequenced material came from CD4+ T cells from blood buffy coats. The receptors here all came from a human donor in good health.

The rearrangement uses TRBV30 and TRBJ2-6; 10 bases match TRBD1. The trim removed 2 bases at V and 0 bases at J, leaving 7 bases unmatched. Germline CDR1 reads GTSNPN; CDR2 reads SVGIG (reference sequence). The CDR3 length is 18 residues. CDR3 loop: CAWSLPGQGFSGANVLTF. CDR3 bases: TGTGCCTGGAGTCTTCCGGGACAGGGGTTCTCTGGGGCCAACGTCCTGACTTTC.

This clone was observed once. This sequence joins TRBV7-2 and TRBJ1-2, with D hard to call. Germline CDR1 and CDR2: SGHTA and FQGNSA. The ends were cut back, 2 bases at V and 8 bases at J, with 9 bases in the middle. The length of the CDR3 is 12 residues. The DNA for the CDR3 is TGTGCCAGCAGCTTACCTGGGGAGGGCTACACCTTC. It specifies CASSLPGEGYTF.

The chain combines TRBV5-1 with TRBJ1-6; 7 nucleotides line up with TRBD1. CDR1 and CDR2 from the germline V gene are SGHRS and YFSETQ. There are 14 residues in the CDR3. Trimming at V came to 0 bases and at J to 7 bases, leaving 1 base not matched to a gene. DNA of the CDR3: TGCGCCAGCAGCTTGGAACAGGGGAATTCACCCCTCCACTTT. Protein sequence: CASSLEQGNSPLHF.